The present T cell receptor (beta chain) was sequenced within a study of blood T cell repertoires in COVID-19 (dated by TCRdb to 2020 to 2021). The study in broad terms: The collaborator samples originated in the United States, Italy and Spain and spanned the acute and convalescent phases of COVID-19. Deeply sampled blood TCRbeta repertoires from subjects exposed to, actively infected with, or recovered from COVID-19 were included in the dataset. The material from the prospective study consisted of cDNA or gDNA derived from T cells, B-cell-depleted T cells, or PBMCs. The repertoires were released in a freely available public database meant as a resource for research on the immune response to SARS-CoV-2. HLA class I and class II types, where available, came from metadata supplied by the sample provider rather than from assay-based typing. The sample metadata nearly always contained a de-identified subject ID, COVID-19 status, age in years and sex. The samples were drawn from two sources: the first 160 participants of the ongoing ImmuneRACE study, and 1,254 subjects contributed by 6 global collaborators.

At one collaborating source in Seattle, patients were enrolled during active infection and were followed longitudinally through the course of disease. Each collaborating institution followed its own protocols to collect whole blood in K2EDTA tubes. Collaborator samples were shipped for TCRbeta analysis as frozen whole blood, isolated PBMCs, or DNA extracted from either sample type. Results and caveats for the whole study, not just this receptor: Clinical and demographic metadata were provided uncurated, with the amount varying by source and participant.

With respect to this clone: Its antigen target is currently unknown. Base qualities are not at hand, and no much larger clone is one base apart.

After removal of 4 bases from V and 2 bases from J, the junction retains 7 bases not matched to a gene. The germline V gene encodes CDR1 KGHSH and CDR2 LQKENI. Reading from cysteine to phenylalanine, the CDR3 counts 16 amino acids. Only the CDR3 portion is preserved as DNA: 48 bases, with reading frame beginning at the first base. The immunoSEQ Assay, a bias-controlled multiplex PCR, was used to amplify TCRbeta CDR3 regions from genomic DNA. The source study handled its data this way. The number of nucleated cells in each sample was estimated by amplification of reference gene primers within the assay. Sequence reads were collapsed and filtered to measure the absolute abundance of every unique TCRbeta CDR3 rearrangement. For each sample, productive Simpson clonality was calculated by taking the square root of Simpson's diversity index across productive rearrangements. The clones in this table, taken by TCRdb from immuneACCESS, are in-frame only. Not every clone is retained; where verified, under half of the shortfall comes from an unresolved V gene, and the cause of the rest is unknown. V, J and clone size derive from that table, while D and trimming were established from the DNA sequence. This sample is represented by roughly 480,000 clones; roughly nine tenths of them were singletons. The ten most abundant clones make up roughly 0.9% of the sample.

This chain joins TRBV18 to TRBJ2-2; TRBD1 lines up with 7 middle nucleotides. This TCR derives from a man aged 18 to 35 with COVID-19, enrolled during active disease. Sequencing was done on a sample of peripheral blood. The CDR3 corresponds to CASSQTGTANTGELFF. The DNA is TGTGCCAGCTCACAAACCGGGACAGCCAACACCGGGGAGCTGTTTTTT.